Listed here are 5 T cell receptor beta chains from one sample, sequenced in a study of vaccination effects on CD4 cells after COVID-19. Antigen-specific CD4+ T cells were expanded (with viral peptide pools) by the ViraFEST assay ahead of sequencing. The culture ran for roughly ten days, and then CD4+ T cells were isolated. Sequencing used immunoSEQ multiplex PCR; TCRdb keeps in-frame clones, though not all of them. The sample shows tens of thousands of clones, 73% of them seen only once. These receptors have no identified antigens. The material was CD4+ T cells from PBMCs cultured with HCoV-229E spike peptides, obtained before COVID-19 vaccination. These receptors were taken from a human donor who received a COVID-19 vaccine.

In its sample, this clone was seen a few times. This chain uses TRBV12-3 or TRBV12-4 with TRBJ1-2; 8 bases map to TRBD1. The trim removed 5 bases at V and 7 bases at J, leaving 6 bases unmatched. This CDR3 is built from 13 residues. CDR3 DNA sequence: TGTGCCAGCAGTGGGTGGACAGGGCTTGGCTACACCTTC. Its protein is CASSGWTGLGYTF.

The chain uses TRBV6-5 and TRBJ1-3; D unclear. This CDR3 has 13 amino acids. The germline CDR1 and CDR2 sequences are MNHEY and SVGAGI. The V end lost 7 bases, the J end lost 4 bases, and 11 bases lay between the germline ends. CDR3 sequence: CASTTHGGNTIYF. CDR3 DNA sequence: TGTGCCAGCACCACCCATGGGGGAAACACCATATATTTT.

This clone was seen only once. The rearrangement uses TRBV5-1 and TRBJ2-5; D not certain. Per germline, CDR1 SGHRS and CDR2 YFSETQ. V lost 5 bases and J 2 bases, leaving 13 bases between the germline ends. This CDR3 is built from 14 residues. CDR3 sequence (DNA): TGCGCCAGCAGTTTTTCAGGTTATCAAGAGACCCAGTACTTC. This sequence encodes CASSFSGYQETQYF. The whole variable domain, remainder taken from reference TRBV5-1 and TRBJ2-5, is KAGVTQTPRYLIKTRGQQVTLSCSPISGHRSVSWYQQTPGQGLQFLFEYFSETQRNKGNFPGRFSGRQFSNSRSEMNVSTLELGDSALYLCASSFSGYQETQYFGPGTRLLVL.

V and J are TRBV24-1 and TRBJ2-6; TRBD2 might be the D (5 bases). CDR3 size: 16 residues. Per the germline V gene, CDR1 is KGHDR and CDR2 is SFDVKD. V was trimmed by 0 bases and J by 1 base, leaving 6 bases between them. CDR3 DNA: TGTGCCACCAGTGATTTGCCGGGATCTGGGGCCAACGTCCTGACTTTC. Protein sequence: CATSDLPGSGANVLTF.

This rearrangement joins TRBV4-1 to TRBJ2-5; 7 positions agree with TRBD1. Germline CDR1 MGHRA, CDR2 YSYEKL. The trim removed 5 bases at V and 0 bases at J, leaving 3 bases unmatched. The CDR3 extends over 14 amino acids. CDR3: CASSDRENQETQYF. As DNA, the CDR3 is TGCGCCAGCAGCGACAGGGAAAACCAAGAGACCCAGTACTTC.